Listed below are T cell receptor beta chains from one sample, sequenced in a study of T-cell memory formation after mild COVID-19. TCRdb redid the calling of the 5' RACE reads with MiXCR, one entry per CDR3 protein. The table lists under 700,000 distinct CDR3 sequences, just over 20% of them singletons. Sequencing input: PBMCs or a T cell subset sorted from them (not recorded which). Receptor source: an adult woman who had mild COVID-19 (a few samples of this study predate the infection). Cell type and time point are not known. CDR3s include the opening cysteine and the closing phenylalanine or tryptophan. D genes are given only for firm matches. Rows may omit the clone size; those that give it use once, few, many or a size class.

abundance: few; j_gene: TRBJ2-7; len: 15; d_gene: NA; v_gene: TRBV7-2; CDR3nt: TGTGCCAGCAGCTTAGGGACGGCTGGACCCTACGAGCAGTACTTC; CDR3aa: CASSLGTAGPYEQYF
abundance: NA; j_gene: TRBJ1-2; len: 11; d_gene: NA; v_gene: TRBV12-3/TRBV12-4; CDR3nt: TGTGCCAGCAGCCTAATTTCTGGCTACACCTTC; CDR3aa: CASSLISGYTF
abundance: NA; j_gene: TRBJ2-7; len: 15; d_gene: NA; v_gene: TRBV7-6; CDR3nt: TGTGCCAGCAGCCAGGGGCGGGACGTTACCTACGAGCAGTACTTC; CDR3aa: CASSQGRDVTYEQYF
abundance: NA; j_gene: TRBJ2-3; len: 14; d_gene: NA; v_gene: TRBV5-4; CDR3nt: TGTGCCAGCAGTCAGGACTACGCGGCAGATACGCAGTATTTT; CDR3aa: CASSQDYAADTQYF
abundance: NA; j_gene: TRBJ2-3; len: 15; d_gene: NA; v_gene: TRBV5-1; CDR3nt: TGCGCCAGCAGCTCCCTTCCTTCCTCGGGAGATACGCAGTATTTT; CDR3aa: CASSSLPSSGDTQYF
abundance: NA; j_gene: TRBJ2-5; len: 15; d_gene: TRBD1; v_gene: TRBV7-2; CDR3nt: TGTGCCAGCAGCTTGCGATCACAGGGGGCGGAGACCCAGTACTTC; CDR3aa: CASSLRSQGAETQYF
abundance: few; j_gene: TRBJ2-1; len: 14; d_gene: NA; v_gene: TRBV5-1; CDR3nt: TGCGCCAGCAGCTTCCGGAGGGCGGACAATGAGCAGTTCTTC; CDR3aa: CASSFRRADNEQFF
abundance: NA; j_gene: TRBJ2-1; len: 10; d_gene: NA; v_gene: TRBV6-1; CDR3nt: TGTGCCAGCTTTAGTAATACTGGGTTCTTC; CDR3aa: CASFSNTGFF
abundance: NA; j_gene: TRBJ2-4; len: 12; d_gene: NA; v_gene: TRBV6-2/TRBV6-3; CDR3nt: TGTGCCAGCAGGAGCGGAGGGAACATTCAGTACTTC; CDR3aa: CASRSGGNIQYF
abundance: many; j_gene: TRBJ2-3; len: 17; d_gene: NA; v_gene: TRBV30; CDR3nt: TGTGCCTGGAGGTGGCCCTTGGGGGGCGGTAGTACAGATACGCAGTATTTT; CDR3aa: CAWRWPLGGGSTDTQYF
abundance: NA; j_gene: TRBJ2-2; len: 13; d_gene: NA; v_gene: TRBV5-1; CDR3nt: TGCGCCAGCAAGGGACTGACCACCGGGGAGCTGTTTTTT; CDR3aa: CASKGLTTGELFF
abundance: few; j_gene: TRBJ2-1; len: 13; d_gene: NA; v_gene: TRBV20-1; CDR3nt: TGCAGTGCTAGAGATCCGACCGTCAATGAGCAGTTCTTC; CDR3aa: CSARDPTVNEQFF
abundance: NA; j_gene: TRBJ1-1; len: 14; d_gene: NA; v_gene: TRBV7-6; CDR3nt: TGTGCCAGCAGCCCTGGCGGGGTTGGGACTGAAGCTTTCTTT; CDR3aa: CASSPGGVGTEAFF
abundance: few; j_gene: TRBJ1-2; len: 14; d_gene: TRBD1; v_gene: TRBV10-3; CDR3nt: TGTGCCATCAGTTCAGGGACAGACACCTATGGCTACACCTTC; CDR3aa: CAISSGTDTYGYTF
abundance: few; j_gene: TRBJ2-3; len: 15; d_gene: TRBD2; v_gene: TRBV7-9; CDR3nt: TGTGCCAGCAGCTTATTTCGTAGCGGGGCAGATACGCAGTATTTT; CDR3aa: CASSLFRSGADTQYF
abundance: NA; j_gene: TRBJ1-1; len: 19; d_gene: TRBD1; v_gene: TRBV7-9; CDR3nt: TGTGCCAGCAGCTTACTTCACGTTGAAGGACAGGGGGCGCCGGCTGAAGCTTTCTTT; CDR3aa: CASSLLHVEGQGAPAEAFF
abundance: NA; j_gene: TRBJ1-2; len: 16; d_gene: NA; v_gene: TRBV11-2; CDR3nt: TGTGCCAGCAGCGATTGGGCGCTCGGAGCTAACTATGGCTACACCTTC; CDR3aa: CASSDWALGANYGYTF
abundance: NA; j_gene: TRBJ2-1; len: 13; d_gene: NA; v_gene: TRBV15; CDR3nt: TGTGCCACCACAACAGGGGAGGTCAATGAGCAGTTCTTC; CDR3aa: CATTTGEVNEQFF
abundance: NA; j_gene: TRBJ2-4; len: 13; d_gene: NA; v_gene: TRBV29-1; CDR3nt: TGCAGCGTTGGCGCCATTGGGTTCGACATTCAGTACTTC; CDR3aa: CSVGAIGFDIQYF
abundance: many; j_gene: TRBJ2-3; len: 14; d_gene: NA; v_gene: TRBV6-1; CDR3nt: TGTGCCAGCAGTGAAGCCGGTGGCACAGATACGCAGTATTTT; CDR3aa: CASSEAGGTDTQYF
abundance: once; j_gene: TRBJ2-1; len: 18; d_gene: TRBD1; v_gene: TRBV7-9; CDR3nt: TGTGCCAGCAGCTTAGGAGGAACCGGGACAGGGTTTTACAATGAGCAGTTCTTC; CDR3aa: CASSLGGTGTGFYNEQFF
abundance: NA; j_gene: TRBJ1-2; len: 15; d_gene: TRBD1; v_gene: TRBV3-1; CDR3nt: TGTGCCAGCAGCGGACAGGGGGCCAGGAACTATGGCTACACCTTC; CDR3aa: CASSGQGARNYGYTF
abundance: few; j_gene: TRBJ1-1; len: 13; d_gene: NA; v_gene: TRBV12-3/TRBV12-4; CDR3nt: TGTGCCAGCTCTGACAGTTTGATGGCTGAAGCTTTCTTT; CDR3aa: CASSDSLMAEAFF
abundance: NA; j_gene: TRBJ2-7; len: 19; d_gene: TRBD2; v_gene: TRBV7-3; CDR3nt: TGTGCCAGCAGCCTGGACTCCATTAGCGGGGGGGTAACGGTCGCCGAGCAGTACTTC; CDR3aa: CASSLDSISGGVTVAEQYF
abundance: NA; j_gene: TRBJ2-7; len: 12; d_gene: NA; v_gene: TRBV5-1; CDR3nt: TGCGCCAGCCCCGGCTCACCCTACGAGCAGTACTTC; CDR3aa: CASPGSPYEQYF
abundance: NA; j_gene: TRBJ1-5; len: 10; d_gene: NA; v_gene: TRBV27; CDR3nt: TGTGCCAGATGGACTCAGCCCCAGCATTTT; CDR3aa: CARWTQPQHF
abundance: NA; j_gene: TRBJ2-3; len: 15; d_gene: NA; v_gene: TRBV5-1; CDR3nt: TGCGCCAGCAGCCCCGGAGGGGGTTTCGCAGATACGCAGTATTTT; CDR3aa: CASSPGGGFADTQYF
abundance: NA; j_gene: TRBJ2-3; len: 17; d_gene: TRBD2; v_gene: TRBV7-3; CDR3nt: TGTGCCAGCAGCTTATGGGGACTAGCGGGAGTGGCAGATACGCAGTATTTT; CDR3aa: CASSLWGLAGVADTQYF
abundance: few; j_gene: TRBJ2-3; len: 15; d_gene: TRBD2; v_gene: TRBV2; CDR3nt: TGTGCCAGCAGAGGAGGGACTAGCGGCACAGATACGCAGTATTTT; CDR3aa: CASRGGTSGTDTQYF
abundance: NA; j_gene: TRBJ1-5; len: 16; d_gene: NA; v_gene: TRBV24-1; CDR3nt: TGTGCCACCAGTGACGGGGGCCGTGGGGTCAATCAGCCCCAGCATTTT; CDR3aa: CATSDGGRGVNQPQHF
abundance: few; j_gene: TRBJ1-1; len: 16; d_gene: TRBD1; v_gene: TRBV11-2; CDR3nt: TGTGCCAGCAGCCGGACAGGGGCGCGATGGAACACTGAAGCTTTCTTT; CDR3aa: CASSRTGARWNTEAFF
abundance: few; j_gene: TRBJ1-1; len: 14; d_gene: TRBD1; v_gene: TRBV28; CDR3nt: TGTGCCAGCAGTGGGACAGGAGCGAACACTGAAGCTTTCTTT; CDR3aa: CASSGTGANTEAFF
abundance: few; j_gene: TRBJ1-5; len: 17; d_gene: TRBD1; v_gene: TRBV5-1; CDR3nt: TGCGCCAGCAGCCGAAGACAGGGTGCCTATAGCAATCAGCCCCAGCATTTT; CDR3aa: CASSRRQGAYSNQPQHF
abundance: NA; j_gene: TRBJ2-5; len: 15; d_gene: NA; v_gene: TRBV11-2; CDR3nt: TGTGCCAGCAGCCCCGGAGGGGGGGCAAGGGAGACCCAGTACTTC; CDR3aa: CASSPGGGARETQYF
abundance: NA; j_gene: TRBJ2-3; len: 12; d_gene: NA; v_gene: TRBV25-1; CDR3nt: TGTGCCAGCAGTGGAGGCGACGATACGCAGTATTTT; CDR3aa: CASSGGDDTQYF
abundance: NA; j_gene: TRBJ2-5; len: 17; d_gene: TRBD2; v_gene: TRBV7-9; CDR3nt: TGTGCCAGCAGCTCAGCTAGCGGGGGGGCATTCGGAGAGACCCAGTACTTC; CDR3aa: CASSSASGGAFGETQYF
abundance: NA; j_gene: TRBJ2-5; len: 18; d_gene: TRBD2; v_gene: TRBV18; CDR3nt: TGTGCCAGCTCACCTTCCGGACTAGCGGGGGGCCGCCAAGAGACCCAGTACTTC; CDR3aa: CASSPSGLAGGRQETQYF
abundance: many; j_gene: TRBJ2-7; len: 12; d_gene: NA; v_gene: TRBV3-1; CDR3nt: TGTGCCAGCAGCCGATCCACCTACGAGCAGTACTTC; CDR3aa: CASSRSTYEQYF
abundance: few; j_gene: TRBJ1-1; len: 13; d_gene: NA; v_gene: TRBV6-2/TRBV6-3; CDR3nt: TGTGCCAGCAGTTACGAACGAAACACTGAAGCTTTCTTT; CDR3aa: CASSYERNTEAFF
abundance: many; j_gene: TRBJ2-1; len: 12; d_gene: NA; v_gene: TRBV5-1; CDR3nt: TGCGCCAGCAGCTTGGGGGGGGATGAGCAGTTCTTC; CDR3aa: CASSLGGDEQFF
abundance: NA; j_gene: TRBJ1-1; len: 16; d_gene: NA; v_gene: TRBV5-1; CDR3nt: TGCGCCAGCAGCTTGGTCCCCCCGGGGGCGAACACTGAAGCTTTCTTT; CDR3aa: CASSLVPPGANTEAFF
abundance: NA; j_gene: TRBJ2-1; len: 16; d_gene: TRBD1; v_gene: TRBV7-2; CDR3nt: TGTGCCAGCAGCTCCTCCGGGACAGTCATCTACAATGAGCAGTTCTTC; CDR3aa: CASSSSGTVIYNEQFF
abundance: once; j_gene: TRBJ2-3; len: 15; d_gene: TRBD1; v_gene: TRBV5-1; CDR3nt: TGCGCCAGCAGCCAAGGGACAGGGGGGGCAGATACGCAGTATTTT; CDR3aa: CASSQGTGGADTQYF
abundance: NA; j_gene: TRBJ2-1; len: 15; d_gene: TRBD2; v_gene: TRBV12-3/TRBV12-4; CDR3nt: TGTGCCAGCAGCACCGGGACTAGCGACTACAATGAGCAGTTCTTC; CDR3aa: CASSTGTSDYNEQFF
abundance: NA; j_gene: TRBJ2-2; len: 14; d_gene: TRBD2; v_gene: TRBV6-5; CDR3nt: TGTGTGACGAGAGCGGGACCTAACACCGGGGAGCTGTTTTTT; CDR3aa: CVTRAGPNTGELFF
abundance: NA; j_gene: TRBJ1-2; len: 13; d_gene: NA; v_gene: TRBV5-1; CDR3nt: TGCGCCAGCAGCTTGGAGCAGGAGGGTGGCTACACCTTC; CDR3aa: CASSLEQEGGYTF
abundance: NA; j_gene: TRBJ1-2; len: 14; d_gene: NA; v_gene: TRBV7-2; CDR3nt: TGTGCCAGCAGCTTACTCGGGCTCAACTATGGCTACACCTTC; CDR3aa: CASSLLGLNYGYTF
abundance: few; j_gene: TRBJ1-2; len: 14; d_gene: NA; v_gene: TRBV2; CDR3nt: TGTGCCAGCAGTGAAGGCGGCAGCATAAGTGGCTACACCTTC; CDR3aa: CASSEGGSISGYTF
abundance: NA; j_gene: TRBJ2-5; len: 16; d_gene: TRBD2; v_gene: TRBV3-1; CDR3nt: TGTGCCAGCAGCCAACCGACGGGGACTAGGAGAGAGACCCAGTACTTC; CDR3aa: CASSQPTGTRRETQYF
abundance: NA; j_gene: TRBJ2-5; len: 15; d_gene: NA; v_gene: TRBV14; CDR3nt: TGTGCCAGCAGCCAAGTGGGGCGGAACCAAGAGACCCAGTACTTC; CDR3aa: CASSQVGRNQETQYF
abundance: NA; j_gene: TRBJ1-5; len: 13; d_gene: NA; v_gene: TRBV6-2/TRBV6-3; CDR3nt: TGTGCCAGCTCTTCAGGGAACTATCAGCCCCAGCATTTT; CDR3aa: CASSSGNYQPQHF
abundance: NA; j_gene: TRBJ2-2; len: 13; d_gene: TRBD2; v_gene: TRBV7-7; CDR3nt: TGTGCCAGCAGCGCCGGGACTAACGGGGAGCTGTTTTTT; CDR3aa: CASSAGTNGELFF
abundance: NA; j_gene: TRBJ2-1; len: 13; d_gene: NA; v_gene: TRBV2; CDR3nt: TGTGCCAGCAGCGAGGGGTCCTACAATGAGCAGTTCTTC; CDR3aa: CASSEGSYNEQFF
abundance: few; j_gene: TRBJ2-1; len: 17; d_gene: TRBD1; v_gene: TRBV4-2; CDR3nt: TGTGCCAGCAGCCAAGACGTACAGGGGGCGCGAGGCAATGAGCAGTTCTTC; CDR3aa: CASSQDVQGARGNEQFF